This T cell receptor beta chain was documented in a study of T cell changes during pregnancy in multiple sclerosis. Germline V gives CDR1 SGDLS, CDR2 YYNGEE. This CDR3 is built from 14 residues. Trimming removed 2 bases from V and 2 bases from J, with 11 bases in between. Here immunoSEQ multiplex PCR was the method, and the copy in TCRdb shows in-frame clones only, minus some. The table includes tens of thousands of clones, about 90% detected once. J is TRBJ2-7 and V is TRBV9; D ambiguous. The sample in question was peripheral blood, obtained after pregnancy. This clonotype was obtained from a female donor with multiple sclerosis, enrolled in a pregnancy study. The CDR3 spells CASSVDGAAYEQYF. Here the CDR3 DNA reads TGTGCCAGCAGCGTCGACGGAGCAGCCTACGAGCAGTACTTC.